Reported below is one T cell receptor beta chain. This clonotype was detected many times. It has no known antigen specificity. Per-base qualities were not stored, and no clone one base away is much larger. The time point tag for this specimen amounts to: pre-sensitization, week 0. The label giving this sample's treatment or condition can be read as: therapeutic diphenylcyclopropenone sensitization with weekly scalp DPC. Blood at each patch-test visit was drawn before the patch test was applied. Patients were eligible if aged 18 to 70, diagnosed with alopecia and judged suitable for DPC therapy, and pregnant patients were excluded. Total RNA was extracted from unfractionated whole blood collected in Tempus Blood RNA tubes. The sample comes from a study of human T cells and chemical hapten exposure (dated by TCRdb to the early 2020s). About the investigation overall: For sensitization, 2% DPC in acetone was applied to a roughly 2 cm by roughly 2 cm area of upper inner arm skin. Patient blood was sampled pre-sensitization (week 0) and at 2, 6 and about 24 weeks after DPC sensitization. Peripheral blood TCR repertoire changes were tracked in vivo in alopecia patients during primary and secondary sensitization to the hapten diphenylcyclopropenone (DPC). Patients additionally received weekly therapeutic DPC doses to the scalp throughout the roughly 25-week study period. Libraries were pooled for sequencing, and per-sample TCR yields varied mainly because of small differences in library volumes within the pool. Patch testing on the upper back used Finn chambers containing 0.01% DPC, with scoring done after 6 days according to International Contact Dermatitis Research Group standards. Approximately 28 alopecia patients gave blood for TCR sequencing at one to four time points (pre-sensitization, 2, 6 and 24 weeks). The mostly female patient cohort included alopecia areata with under or over 50% scalp involvement, alopecia totalis and alopecia universalis. Results the study describes overall, beyond this receptor: Repeated subsampling changed both the strength of the expansion versus patch-test correlation and the threshold at which that correlation became significant. Because every patient had alopecia, a presumed autoimmune disease, the patients' immune response might differ from that of healthy individuals. The number of TCRs above 1 in 1000 frequency did not change with DPC sensitization; there was no evidence of global repertoire structure alterations. Expanded TCRs formed significantly more large CDR3 similarity clusters than pre-sensitization or healthy control sets, consistent with antigen-driven responses. Patch test score was positively correlated with the number of PT1 expanded TCRs, with significance at thresholds 8, 16 and 32 but not at 4.

The method behind the library was RACE. The run used a NextSeq 500. Library preparation attached unique molecular identifiers to individual cDNA molecules for quantitative, reproducible TCR counting. Each blood RNA sample was used to sequence both TCR alpha and TCR beta chains. On the study's bioinformatics: The median number of TCRs per sample was roughly 94,000, ranging from roughly 23,224 to 700,000. V, J and CDR3 annotation of the TCR reads was carried out using the Decombinator software suite. For the PS versus PT1 abundance plots, all samples were subsampled to the same number of TCRs (28,000). Expanded TCRs were defined as absent before sensitization and observed at least eight times at the 2-week time point. The public reads were reprocessed in TCRdb via fastp at Q25 and MiXCR, keeping in-frame beta chains. Merged by CDR3 protein, the rows form single entries marked with the most common genes and DNA. In this record, the V and J calls reflect TCRdb's handling and not the investigators' own analysis. This sample comprises tens of thousands of distinct CDR3 sequences, roughly 8.8% of them detected only once. The ten largest clones add up to around 15% of the sample.

V was cut back by 7 bases and J by 0 bases, leaving a gap of 9 bases between them. Counted from cysteine to phenylalanine, this CDR3 has 14 amino acids. Just the 42-base CDR3 DNA is kept, in frame starting at base 1. CDR1 and CDR2, per the germline V gene, are SNHLY and FYNNEI. Specimen: whole blood, collected in connection with sensitization to the hapten diphenylcyclopropenone (DPC). The sequence is built from TRBV2 and TRBJ1-4; no D gene can be assigned with confidence. This TCR was sampled from a woman aged 40 to 50 with alopecia areata. Some clones in this sample may be carry-over from other donors' samples. The CDR3: CASNPAPTNEKLFF. The nucleotide sequence reads TGTGCCAGCAATCCGGCACCAACTAATGAAAAACTGTTTTTT.